This T cell receptor beta chain came from a study of T cells in Graves' hyperthyroidism and ophthalmopathy. The CDR3 totals 13 residues. Germline loops: CDR1 SGHVS, CDR2 FQNEAQ. The ends were cut back, 6 bases at V and 10 bases at J, with 18 bases in the middle. Amplification of TCR beta CDR3 regions was performed using RNA transcripts as template. HTBI primers were employed in a first-round RT-PCR of the TCR CDR3. TCRdb reprocessed the multiplex PCR reads with MiXCR, giving one entry per CDR3 protein. The table lists 500,000 to 600,000 distinct CDR3 sequences, just over 45% of them singletons. This chain uses TRBV7-8 with TRBJ1-1; weak D call: TRBD1 (5 bases). This clonotype was obtained from an adult woman with Graves' disease, either hyperthyroidism or ophthalmopathy (not recorded which). Sequencing was done on a sample of peripheral blood or thyroid tissue (not recorded which). The CDR3 reads CASRSRGTTRAFF. For the CDR3, the DNA is TGTGCCAGCAGGTCGAGAGGGACCACCCGAGCTTTCTTT.